This TCR beta chain was observed in a study of blood T cell repertoires in COVID-19. Across the whole study: COVID-19 samples from acute and convalescent phases originated in the United States, Italy and Spain. The cDNA or gDNA used as material had been derived from T cells, B-cell-depleted T cells, or PBMCs.

In the authors' methods: Using reference gene primer amplification, nucleated cell counts were estimated. Measured with immunoSEQ multiplex PCR; TCRdb has only the in-frame clones, and not every one. V and J calls plus clone size are reproduced from that table; the DNA served to infer D and trimming. The sample shows about 250,000 clones, approximately 90% of them seen only once. The V and J ends lost 5 bases and 2 bases respectively, with 12 bases between them. The CDR3 extends over 14 amino acids. Germline loops: CDR1 SGHTA, CDR2 FQGTGA. The V call is TRBV7-3, the J call TRBJ1-1; no reliable D call. This clonotype was obtained from a man younger than 35 with active or convalescent COVID-19. Input material: peripheral blood. The CDR3 region has the DNA TGTGCCAGCAGCCGACAAGGAGGAAACACTGAAGCTTTCTTT. It codes for CASSRQGGNTEAFF.